The T cell receptor beta chain under discussion was sequenced for a study of CD8+CD57+ T cells in acquired aplastic anemia (dated by TCRdb to 2016 to 2018). Describing the broader study: A mean of around 3.3 ug of DNA, ranging from roughly 0.17 to 30 ug, was extracted from sorted CD4+ and CD8+ cells. Healthy donor samples averaged roughly 9.8 million reads for CD4+ and approximately 11 million for CD8+ cells.

Between the V and J ends, shortened by 8 bases and 4 bases respectively, the junction contains 21 bases. The CDR3 runs 15 amino acids, cysteine and phenylalanine included. The entry retains the CDR3 DNA only, 45 bases that are in frame from base 1. In the germline V gene, CDR1 corresponds to SGHTA and CDR2 to FQGNSA. The paper as a whole reports these results and caveats: Around 30 CD8+ CDR3 sequences were shared between patients and controls but appeared highly expressed in patients and within their immunodominant clones. Patients and healthy controls showed no significant difference in CD8+ Simpson's diversity (P=0.060).

As concerns this clonotype: This receptor's antigen is unknown. Base qualities were left out, and no much larger clone turns up one base away.

In the study, sorted CD4+ and CD8+ blood T cells from patients with severe aplastic anemia and from healthy subjects underwent deep sequencing of TCR repertoires. Ficoll-Paque density gradient centrifugation was used to isolate peripheral blood mononuclear cells. Before DNA extraction, CD4+ and CD8+ T cells were sorted with FACS or magnetic beads. Genomic DNA was used as template for profiling of TCR beta VDJ combinations and CDR3 sequences. An Illumina HiSeq 2000 was the platform used for TCR repertoire sequencing. The paper's processing steps were these. Repertoire assessment relied on Simpson's diversity index, CDR3 size and DJ length profiles, and TRBV/TRBJ rearrangement plots. The most abundant DNA sequence in the deep sequencing data was defined as the immunodominant clone. CDR3 amino acid sequences were screened for sharing across subjects and compared with published repertoires and the VDJdb database. The public reads were reanalyzed by TCRdb: fastp trimming at Q25, MiXCR alignment, in-frame beta chains only. Duplicate CDR3 protein sequences are folded into a single record with the most common DNA and genes. TCRdb's processing, not the authors' own work, is the source of the V and J calls. The sample profile shows hundreds of thousands of distinct CDR3 sequences; around 72% of them were found once. 3% to 5% of the sample goes to the ten largest clones.

Sequencing used sorted CD4+, CD8+, or CD8+CD57+ T cells (not recorded which) from PBMCs. This sequence was found in a human donor in good health, serving as a control. The chain is assembled from TRBV7-2 and TRBJ2-7; TRBD2 is a weak D gene call, 6 bases matching. The CDR3 loop reads CASGMAGYGRYEQYF. The bases are TGTGCCAGCGGAATGGCGGGGTACGGGCGTTACGAGCAGTACTTC.